These 27 T cell receptor beta chains came from one sample sequenced in a study of memory B cells and T cells in multiple sclerosis. CFSE-dim autoproliferating and CFSE-high non-proliferating T cells from unstimulated culture were sequenced separately. Roughly 4.8x10^7 CFSE-labeled PBMCs were cultured around seven days unstimulated, then replicate wells were pooled. The method was immunoSEQ multiplex PCR; TCRdb's version includes in-frame clones alone and lacks a portion of them. This sample has under 50,000 clones, with around 80% found just once. These receptors have no known antigen. The sample comprised PBMCs from blood kept in culture. These receptor sequences come from a human donor with multiple sclerosis.

The J gene is TRBJ1-6, the V gene TRBV27; possibly TRBD1 for D (5 bases). Germline CDR1 reads MNHEY; CDR2 reads SMNVEV (reference sequence). The length of the CDR3 is 17 residues. With 0 bases removed from V and 0 bases from J, the gap between germline ends came to 9 bases. CDR3 sequence reads: CASSLSNQGSYNSPLHF. DNA of the CDR3: TGTGCCAGCAGTTTATCGAACCAGGGCTCCTATAATTCACCCCTCCACTTT.

This chain joins TRBV13 and TRBJ2-5, with 12 bases lining up with TRBD2. The CDR3 loop spans 16 amino acids. Trimming removed 2 bases from V and 5 bases from J; junction bases left unmatched: 6. Per the germline V gene, CDR1 is PRHDT and CDR2 is FYEKMQ (reference sequence). CDR3 nucleotides: TGTGCCAGCAGCTTAACCGGACTAGCGGGGCCCGAGACCCAGTACTTC. This sequence encodes CASSLTGLAGPETQYF. Full variable domain (missing parts from reference TRBV13 and TRBJ2-5): AAGVIQSPRHLIKEKRETATLKCYPIPRHDTVYWYQQGPGQDPQFLISFYEKMQSDKGSIPDRFSAQQFSDYHSELNMSSLELGDSALYFCASSLTGLAGPETQYFGPGTRLLVL.

This chain joins TRBV4-1 and TRBJ2-1, with 11 bases lining up with TRBD2. Germline-derived CDR1 and CDR2 are MGHRA and YSYEKL. J lost 0 bases, V lost 4 bases, and 14 bases had no gene match. CDR3 length: 20 amino acids. CDR3 sequence reads: CASSLIAGGLSIPSYNEQFF. The CDR3 DNA reads as TGCGCCAGCAGCCTCATAGCGGGGGGGCTCTCCATACCCTCCTACAATGAGCAGTTCTTC.

This chain joins TRBV4-3 and TRBJ1-1; 7 bases map to TRBD1. J lost 5 bases, V lost 3 bases, and 3 bases had no gene match. Germline V gene data show CDR1 as LGHNA and CDR2 as YSLEER. This CDR3 contains 13 residues. CDR3 DNA sequence: TGCGCCAGCAGCCAGACAGGGTATACTGAAGCTTTCTTT. Translated: CASSQTGYTEAFF.

The genes are TRBV6-1 and TRBJ1-1; no definite D call. The CDR3 extends over 12 amino acids. The germline V gene encodes CDR1 MNHNS and CDR2 SASEGT. The V end lost 11 bases, the J end lost 0 bases, and 10 bases lay between the germline ends. CDR3 bases: TGTGCCTCCGTCCCCTTGAACACTGAAGCTTTCTTT. Translated: CASVPLNTEAFF.

The rearrangement links TRBV4-2 to TRBJ2-5; 11 bases agree with TRBD2. V shed 4 bases and J 0 bases; nucleotides not matched to a gene: 4. The V gene's germline CDR1 is LGHNA and CDR2 YNFKEQ. This CDR3 has 16 residues. The CDR3 DNA reads TGTGCCAGCAGCCCCAGACTAGCGGGGAACCAAGAGACCCAGTACTTC. As protein: CASSPRLAGNQETQYF.

The rearrangement joins TRBV2 to TRBJ1-2; D ambiguous. Germline assignment: CDR1 SNHLY and CDR2 FYNNEI. Trimming stripped 3 bases from V and 4 bases from J, with 15 bases between. The CDR3 is 15 amino acids. The CDR3 DNA follows: TGTGCCAGCAGTGATCCACAGCCGATCAGCTATGGCTACACCTTC. This codes for CASSDPQPISYGYTF.

The CDR3 loop reads CASSPVGNTEAFF. CDR3 in DNA: TGTGCCAGCAGCCCTGTCGGGAACACTGAAGCTTTCTTT. The gene calls are TRBV7-2 and TRBJ1-1; D is ambiguous. Deletions cut 5 bases from V and 1 base from J, with 8 bases between. Germline CDR1 is SGHTA and CDR2 is FQGNSA. The CDR3 is 13 residues long.

V and J are TRBV30 and TRBJ1-1, with D maybe TRBD1 (5 bases). The germline gives CDR1 GTSNPN, CDR2 SVGIG (reference sequence). The CDR3 is 13 amino acids. Trimming left V 3 bases short and J 2 bases short, with 10 bases between. CDR3 in amino acids: CAWRPGLNTEAFF. CDR3 in DNA: TGTGCCTGGAGGCCGGGACTTAACACTGAAGCTTTCTTT.

The chain is built from TRBV7-8 and TRBJ2-3; 9 nucleotides agree with TRBD2. This CDR3 region has 13 residues. V lost 3 bases, J lost 8 bases, and 3 bases stayed unmatched. Germline V gene lookup returns CDR1 SGHVS and CDR2 FQNEAQ. Here the CDR3 DNA reads TGTGCCAGCAGCTTGACTAGCGGAGCTACGCAGTATTTT. Translation: CASSLTSGATQYF.

The chain has TRBV19 and TRBJ2-5; no clear D gene. Trimming took off 8 bases at V and 9 bases at J, with 13 bases between the two ends. Germline V gene lookup returns CDR1 LNHDA and CDR2 SQIVND (reference sequence). The CDR3 extends over 11 amino acids. The CDR3 region is CASGPSLAQYF. DNA of the CDR3: TGTGCCAGTGGGCCGTCTTTGGCCCAGTACTTC.

This clone has just a few counts. The V gene is TRBV13, the J gene TRBJ2-2, with 14 bases identical to TRBD2. The CDR3 has 19 residues. Germline V CDR1 and CDR2: PRHDT, FYEKMQ (reference sequence). V shed 8 bases, J shed 0 bases, and the junction held 11 bases outside the gene matches. For the CDR3, the DNA is TGTGCCAGCTTCCCACAGGGACTAGCGGGGGCCGCGAACACCGGGGAGCTGTTTTTT. This encodes CASFPQGLAGAANTGELFF.

This chain connects TRBV19 to TRBJ2-3; D may be TRBD1 (7 bases). CDR3 length: 15 residues. Trimming removed 5 bases from V and 4 bases from J, with 16 bases in between. Germline CDR1 LNHDA, CDR2 SQIVND (reference sequence). The CDR3 DNA follows: TGTGCCAGTAGTTGGACAGGCGGGGCCGCAGATACGCAGTATTTT. The encoded protein is CASSWTGGAADTQYF.

V gene TRBV5-5 combines with J gene TRBJ2-7, with D hard to call. The CDR3 sequence is 15 residues long. Germline values: CDR1 SGHKS, CDR2 YYEKEE (reference sequence). V lost 0 bases to trimming and J lost 0 bases, with 10 bases between them. The CDR3 DNA is TGTGCCAGCAGCTTGGAACACCGGAGCTCCTACGAGCAGTACTTC. Amino acids: CASSLEHRSSYEQYF. Using reference TRBV5-5 and TRBJ2-7 for the parts outside the CDR3, the full variable domain is DAGVTQSPTHLIKTRGQQVTLRCSPISGHKSVSWYQQVLGQGPQFIFQYYEKEERGRGNFPDRFSARQFPNYSSELNVNALLLGDSALYLCASSLEHRSSYEQYFGPGTRLTVT.

The chain is built from TRBV30 and TRBJ1-6; 7 positions match TRBD1. CDR1 and CDR2 (germline): GTSNPN, SVGIG (reference sequence). V lost 7 bases and J lost 10; bases outside the gene matches: 16. The CDR3 is made up of 15 amino acids. CDR3 residues: CAFYPSGGRRSPLHF. Written as DNA, the CDR3 is TGTGCCTTTTACCCTTCAGGGGGGAGAAGGTCACCCCTCCACTTT.

This chain connects TRBV15 to TRBJ1-4; no definite D call. Trimming took 4 bases from V and 0 from J, leaving 9 bases between them. Germline assignment: CDR1 LNHNV and CDR2 YYDKDF (reference sequence). The length of the CDR3 is 15 residues. CDR3 DNA: TGTGCCACCAGCAAAAATTCTGCAACTAATGAAAAACTGTTTTTT. It is translated as CATSKNSATNEKLFF.

V and J are TRBV6-1 and TRBJ1-1, with TRBD1 matching 7 bases. From germline, CDR1 is MNHNS and CDR2 SASEGT. Trimming cost V 1 base and J 0 bases; bases outside gene matches: 5. The CDR3 is 16 residues long. The CDR3 spells CASSEEVRGLNTEAFF. The CDR3, as DNA: TGTGCCAGCAGTGAAGAGGTCAGGGGGTTGAACACTGAAGCTTTCTTT.

V and J are TRBV19 and TRBJ1-2; possible D gene TRBD1, 5 bases. Germline assignment: CDR1 LNHDA and CDR2 SQIVND (reference sequence). V was trimmed by 11 bases and J by 4 bases, leaving 17 bases between them. The CDR3 length is 13 residues. The DNA of the CDR3 is TGTGCCGCGTTCACCGGGACGTCCTATGGCTACACCTTC. Translating gives CAAFTGTSYGYTF.

The count of this clone is one. V is TRBV9 and J is TRBJ1-2; D call uncertain. The V end was cut by 4 bases, the J end by 4 bases, with 20 bases between. The germline V gene encodes CDR1 SGDLS and CDR2 YYNGEE. CDR3 length equals 16 residues. The CDR3 region is CASSLARVSWTYGYTF. CDR3 in DNA: TGTGCCAGCAGCCTAGCACGAGTCAGCTGGACCTATGGCTACACCTTC.

This rearrangement joins TRBV19 to TRBJ1-2; 7 bases align to TRBD1. Germline CDR1 and CDR2: LNHDA and SQIVND (reference sequence). V trimming: 4 bases; J trimming: 8 bases; junction bases outside the gene matches: 10. This CDR3 comprises 14 residues. The CDR3 sequence is CASSTTGYRDGYTF. The CDR3 DNA reads TGTGCCAGTAGTACGACAGGGTACAGGGACGGCTACACCTTC.

With respect to this clone: The same CDR3 can be traced to other DNA sequences in this sample. The chain joins TRBV30 to TRBJ2-3; 9 bases align to TRBD2. After removal of 0 bases from V and 6 bases from J, the junction contained 10 bases not matched to a gene. The germline V gene encodes CDR1 GTSNPN and CDR2 SVGIG (reference sequence). The CDR3 contains 16 residues. CDR3 region: CAWSVGSAGGRDTQYF. The CDR3 coding sequence is TGTGCCTGGAGTGTTGGGTCCGCGGGGGGGCGGGATACGCAGTATTTT.

The chain recombines TRBV5-1 with TRBJ1-5; the D is unclear. CDR3 size: 13 residues. V shed 4 bases and J shed 2 bases, with 7 bases lying between them. CDR1 and CDR2 (germline): SGHRS, YFSETQ. The CDR3 loop reads CASSLLGNQPQHF. Here the CDR3 DNA reads TGCGCCAGCAGCCTCCTCGGCAATCAGCCCCAGCATTTT.

The chain couples TRBV6-6 to TRBJ2-1, with TRBD1 identical over 7 bases. Germline-derived CDR1 and CDR2 are MNHNY and SVGAGI (reference sequence). V shed 2 bases and J 4 bases; nucleotides not matched to a gene: 5. The CDR3 is 15 amino acids. In DNA, the CDR3 is TGTGCCAGCAGTTACACCGGGACAGAATACAATGAGCAGTTCTTC. Its translation is CASSYTGTEYNEQFF.

V gene TRBV7-9 combines with J gene TRBJ2-3; 7 bases are a match to TRBD1. CDR1 is SEHNR, CDR2 FQNEAQ, per germline (reference sequence). CDR3 length equals 16 residues. V trimming: 8 bases; J trimming: 3 bases; junction bases outside the gene matches: 14. Here the CDR3 reads CASANPNRGGTDTQYF. The CDR3 DNA is TGTGCCAGCGCGAACCCGAACAGGGGTGGGACAGATACGCAGTATTTT.

The chain recombines TRBV2 with TRBJ2-1; 8 bases are shared with TRBD2. Germline CDR1 is SNHLY and CDR2 is FYNNEI. CDR3 length equals 15 residues. Trimming took 5 bases from V and 8 from J; bases not matched to a gene: 11. The CDR3 DNA reads TGTGCCAGCAGTTCCCTAGCGGGTGCCCGATATGAGCAGTTCTTC. It codes for CASSSLAGARYEQFF.

A single count supports this clone. V usage is TRBV7-9 and J usage is TRBJ1-5, with D possibly matching TRBD1 (6 bases). The germline CDR1 and CDR2 sequences are SEHNR and FQNEAQ (reference sequence). V was cut by 9 bases and J by 6 bases, with 15 bases left in between. The CDR3 has 13 amino acids. The CDR3 DNA reads TGTGCCAGTAGGCGGGGGGCGAGTCAGCCCCAGCATTTT. As protein: CASRRGASQPQHF.

The gene calls are TRBV7-2 and TRBJ2-2; D is ambiguous. The CDR3 has 15 amino acids. Germline CDR1 and CDR2: SGHTA and FQGNSA. V was trimmed by 5 bases and J by 1 base, leaving 11 bases between them. Here the CDR3 DNA reads TGTGCCAGCAGCATTATAACCTGGAACACCGGGGAGCTGTTTTTT. Protein: CASSIITWNTGELFF.